A single T cell receptor beta chain is shown here with its context. The table came from immunoSEQ multiplex PCR; TCRdb's copy has only in-frame clones and leaves some out. In the table there are about 1 million clones, about 77% of which are singletons. J gave up 3 bases and V 9 bases, and 6 bases lay outside the gene matches. CDR3 size: 14 residues. Germline CDR1 reads MRHNA; CDR2 reads SNTAGT. This sample was included in a study of shared clonotypes between healthy human individuals. This sequence originates from a young man in good health. Sequenced sample: memory CD4+ T cells sorted from blood. Noted subset: CD45RA-negative fraction. The V and J genes are TRBV6-4 and TRBJ1-4, with 8 bases aligning to TRBD1. CDR3 nucleotides: TGTGCCAGGCAGGGGGCTGCAGCTAATGAAAAACTGTTTTTT. It yields the protein CARQGAAANEKLFF.